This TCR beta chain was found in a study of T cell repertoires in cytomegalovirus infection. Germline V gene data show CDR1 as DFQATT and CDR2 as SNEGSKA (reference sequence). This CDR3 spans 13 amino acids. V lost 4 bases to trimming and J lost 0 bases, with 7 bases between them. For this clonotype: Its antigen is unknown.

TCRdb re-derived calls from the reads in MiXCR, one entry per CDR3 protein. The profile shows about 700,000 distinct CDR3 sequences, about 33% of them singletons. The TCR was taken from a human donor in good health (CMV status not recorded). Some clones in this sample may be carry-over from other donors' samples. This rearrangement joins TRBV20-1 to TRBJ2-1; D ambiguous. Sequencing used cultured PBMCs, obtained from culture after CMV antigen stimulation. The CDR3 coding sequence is TGCAGTGCTAAGGGTAGCTCCTACAATGAGCAGTTCTTC. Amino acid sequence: CSAKGSSYNEQFF.